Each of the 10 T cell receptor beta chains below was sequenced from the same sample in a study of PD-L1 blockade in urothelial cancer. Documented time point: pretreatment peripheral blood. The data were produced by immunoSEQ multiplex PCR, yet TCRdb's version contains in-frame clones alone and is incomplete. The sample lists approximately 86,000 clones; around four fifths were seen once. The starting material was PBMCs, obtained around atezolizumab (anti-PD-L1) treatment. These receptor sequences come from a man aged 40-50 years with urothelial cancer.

Here the CDR3 DNA reads TGCGCCAGCAGTGATGGGACAGGGAGGAATGAGCAGTTCTTC. Amino acids: CASSDGTGRNEQFF. The chain couples TRBV10-2 to TRBJ2-1; 9 positions match TRBD1. With 3 bases clipped from V and 7 bases from J, the junction kept 4 bases outside the gene matches. Germline-derived CDR1 and CDR2 are WSHSY and SAAADI. This CDR3 comprises 14 residues.

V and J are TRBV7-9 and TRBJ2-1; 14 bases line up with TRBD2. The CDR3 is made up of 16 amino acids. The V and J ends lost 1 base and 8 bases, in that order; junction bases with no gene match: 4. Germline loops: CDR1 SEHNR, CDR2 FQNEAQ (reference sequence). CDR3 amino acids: CASSLVGTSGRHEQFF. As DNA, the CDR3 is TGTGCCAGCAGCTTAGTTGGGACTAGCGGGAGACATGAGCAGTTCTTC.

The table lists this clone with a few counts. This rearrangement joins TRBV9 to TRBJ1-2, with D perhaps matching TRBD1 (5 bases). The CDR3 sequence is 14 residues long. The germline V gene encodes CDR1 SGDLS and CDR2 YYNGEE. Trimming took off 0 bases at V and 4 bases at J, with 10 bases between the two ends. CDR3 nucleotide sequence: TGTGCCAGCAGCGTAGAGAGGACATCCTATGGCTACACCTTC. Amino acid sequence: CASSVERTSYGYTF.

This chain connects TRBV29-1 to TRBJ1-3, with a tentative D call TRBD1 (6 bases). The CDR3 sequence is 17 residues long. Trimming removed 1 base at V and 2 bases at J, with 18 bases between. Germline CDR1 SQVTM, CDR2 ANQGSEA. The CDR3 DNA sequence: TGCAGCGTTGAAGCCGCTCTCGACAGGCCTCCTGGAAACACCATATATTTT. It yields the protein CSVEAALDRPPGNTIYF.

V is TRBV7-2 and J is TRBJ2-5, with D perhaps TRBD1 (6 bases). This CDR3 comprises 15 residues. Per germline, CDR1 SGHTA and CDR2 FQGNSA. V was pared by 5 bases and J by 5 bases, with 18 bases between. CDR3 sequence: CASSISPTRGETQYF. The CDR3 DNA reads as TGTGCCAGCAGCATTAGCCCAACTAGGGGGGAGACCCAGTACTTC.

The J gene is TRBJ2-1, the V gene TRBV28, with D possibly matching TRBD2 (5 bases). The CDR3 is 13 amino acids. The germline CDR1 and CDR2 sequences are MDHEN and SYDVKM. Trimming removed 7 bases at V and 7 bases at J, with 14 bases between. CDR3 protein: CASTGGTGNEQFF. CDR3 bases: TGTGCCAGCACAGGCGGCACGGGGAATGAGCAGTTCTTC. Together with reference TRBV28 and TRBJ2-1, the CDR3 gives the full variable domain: DVKVTQSSRYLVKRTGEKVFLECVQDMDHENMFWYRQDPGLGLRLIYFSYDVKMKEKGDIPEGYSVSREKKERFSLILESASTNQTSMYLCASTGGTGNEQFFGPGTRLTVL.

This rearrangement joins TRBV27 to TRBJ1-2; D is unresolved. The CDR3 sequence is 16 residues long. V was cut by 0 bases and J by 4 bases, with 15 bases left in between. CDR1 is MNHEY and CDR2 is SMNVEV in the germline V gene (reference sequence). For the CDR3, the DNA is TGTGCCAGCAGTTTATCCGGTTCGGGGTCCCTCTATGGCTACACCTTC. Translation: CASSLSGSGSLYGYTF.

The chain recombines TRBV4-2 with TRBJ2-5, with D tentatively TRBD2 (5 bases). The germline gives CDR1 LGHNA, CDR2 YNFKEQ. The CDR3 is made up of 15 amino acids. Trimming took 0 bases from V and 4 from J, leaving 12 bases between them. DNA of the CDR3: TGTGCCAGCAGCCAAGAGGATAAACTAGTAGAGACCCAGTACTTC. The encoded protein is CASSQEDKLVETQYF.

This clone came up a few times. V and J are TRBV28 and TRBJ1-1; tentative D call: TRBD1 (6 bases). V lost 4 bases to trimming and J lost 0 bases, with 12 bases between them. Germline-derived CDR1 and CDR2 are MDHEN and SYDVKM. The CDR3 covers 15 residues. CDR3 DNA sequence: TGTGCCAGCAGTTCCAGGGGTCGCATGAACACTGAAGCTTTCTTT. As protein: CASSSRGRMNTEAFF.

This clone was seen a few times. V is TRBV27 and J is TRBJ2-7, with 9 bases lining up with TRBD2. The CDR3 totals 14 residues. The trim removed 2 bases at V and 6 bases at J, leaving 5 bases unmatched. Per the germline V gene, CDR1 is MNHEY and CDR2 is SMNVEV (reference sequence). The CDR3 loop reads CASSLLAGNFEQYF. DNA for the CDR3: TGTGCCAGCAGTTTACTAGCGGGAAACTTCGAGCAGTACTTC.